Many counts were recorded for the clone carrying this T cell receptor beta chain. Its antigen is still unknown. The data are from a study of identical twins. Study outcomes and limitations: Twins shared beta out-of-frame sequences in excess, but this excess was weaker. Interpretation of the results relied on cross-sectional statistical analysis and not on following the same donors. Modelling approaches yielded underestimates of out-of-frame TCR alpha sharing between monozygotic twins.

V lost 10 bases to trimming and J lost 0 bases, with 18 bases between them. The CDR3 loop spans 16 amino acids. In germline, CDR1 is MNHNS, CDR2 SASEGT. Using its own MiXCR run on the 5' RACE reads, TCRdb lists one record per CDR3 protein. In the table there are about 240,000 distinct CDR3 sequences, about 12% of which are singletons. The same data also went into a second study, on yellow fever vaccine responses in identical twins.

The chain employs TRBV6-1 and TRBJ1-4, with D tentatively TRBD1 (5 bases). Material: memory (CD45RO+) T cells sorted from blood. The origin of this receptor is a woman aged 18 to 35 in good health. DNA of the CDR3: TGTGCCACCACGCAGGAGGGGTTGGCAACTAATGAAAAACTGTTTTTT. This sequence encodes CATTQEGLATNEKLFF.